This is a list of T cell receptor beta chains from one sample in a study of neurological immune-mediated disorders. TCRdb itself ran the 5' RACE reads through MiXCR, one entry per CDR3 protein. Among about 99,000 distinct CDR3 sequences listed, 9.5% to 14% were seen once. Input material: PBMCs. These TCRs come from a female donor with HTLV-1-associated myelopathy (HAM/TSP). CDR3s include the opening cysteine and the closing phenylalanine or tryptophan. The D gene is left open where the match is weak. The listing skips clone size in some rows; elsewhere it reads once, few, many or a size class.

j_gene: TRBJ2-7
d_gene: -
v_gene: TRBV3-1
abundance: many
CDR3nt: TGTGCCAGCAGCCAAGACCGGTGGTCCTACGAGCAGTACTTC
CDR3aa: CASSQDRWSYEQYF

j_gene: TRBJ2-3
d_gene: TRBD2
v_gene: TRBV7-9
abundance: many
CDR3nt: TGTGCCAGCAGCCCAGATCGGGGGGGCACAGATACGCAGTATTTT
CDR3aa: CASSPDRGGTDTQYF

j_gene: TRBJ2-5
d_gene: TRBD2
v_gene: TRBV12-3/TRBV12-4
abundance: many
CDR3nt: TGTGCCAGCAGTTCCCTGGCGGGGGGCGGGGGTGAGACCCAGTACTTC
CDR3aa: CASSSLAGGGGETQYF

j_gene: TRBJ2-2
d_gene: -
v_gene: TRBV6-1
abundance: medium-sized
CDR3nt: TGTGCCAGCAGTAAACCTCAGGGAACCGGGGAGCTGTTTTTT
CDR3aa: CASSKPQGTGELFF

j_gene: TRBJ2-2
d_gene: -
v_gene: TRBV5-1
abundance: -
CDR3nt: TGCGCCAGCAGCTTGCTGGGGCCCGACACCGGGGAGCTGTTTTTT
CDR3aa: CASSLLGPDTGELFF

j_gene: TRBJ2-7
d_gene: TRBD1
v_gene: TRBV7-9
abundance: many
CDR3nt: TGTGCCAGCAGCAAACAGGGGCTGTCATCCGAGCAGTACTTC
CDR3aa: CASSKQGLSSEQYF

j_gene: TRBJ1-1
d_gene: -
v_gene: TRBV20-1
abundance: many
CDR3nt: TGCAGTGCCCCGGACAGACGAAGGATGAACACTGAAGCTTTCTTT
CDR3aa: CSAPDRRRMNTEAFF

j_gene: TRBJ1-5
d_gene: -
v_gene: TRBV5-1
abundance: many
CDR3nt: TGCGCCAGCAGCTTCGGGGGAGACAATCAGCCCCAGCATTTT
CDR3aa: CASSFGGDNQPQHF

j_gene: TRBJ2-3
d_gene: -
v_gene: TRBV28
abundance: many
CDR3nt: TGTGCCAGCACTTCGGGGGGCCAGGCTGATACGCAGTATTTT
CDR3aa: CASTSGGQADTQYF

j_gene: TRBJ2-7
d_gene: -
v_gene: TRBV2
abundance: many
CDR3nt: TGTGCCAGCAAGAAGGTCCACGAGCAGTACTTC
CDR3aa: CASKKVHEQYF

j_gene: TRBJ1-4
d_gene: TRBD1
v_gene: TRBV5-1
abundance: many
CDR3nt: TGCGCCAGCAGCTTGGCCGGGACAGCGACAACTAATGAAAAACTGTTTTTT
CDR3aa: CASSLAGTATTNEKLFF

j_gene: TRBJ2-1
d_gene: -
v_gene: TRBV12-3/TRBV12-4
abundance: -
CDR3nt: TGTGCCAGCAGATCGACCCAGTTCTACAATGAGCAGTTCTTC
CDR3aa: CASRSTQFYNEQFF

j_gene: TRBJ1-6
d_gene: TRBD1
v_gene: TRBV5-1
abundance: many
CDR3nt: TGCGCCAGCAGCCTGGACAGGAAACTCCACTTT
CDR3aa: CASSLDRKLHF

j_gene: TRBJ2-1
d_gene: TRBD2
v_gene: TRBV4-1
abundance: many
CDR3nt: TGCGCCAGCAGCCAACTTCGGGGGGGCTTCGATGAGCAGTTCTTC
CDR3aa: CASSQLRGGFDEQFF

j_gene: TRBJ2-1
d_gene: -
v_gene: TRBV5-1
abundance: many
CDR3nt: TGCGCCAGCAGCAAGGGGGGGGGGAATGAGCAGTTCTTC
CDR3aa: CASSKGGGNEQFF

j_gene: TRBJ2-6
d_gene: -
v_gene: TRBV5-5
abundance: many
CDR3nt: TGTGCCAGCAGCTACGCCTCTGGGGCCAACGTCCTGACTTTC
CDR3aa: CASSYASGANVLTF

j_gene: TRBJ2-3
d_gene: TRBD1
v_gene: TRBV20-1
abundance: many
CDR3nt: TGCAGTGCTAGGACAGGGGTGACAGATACGCAGTATTTT
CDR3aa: CSARTGVTDTQYF

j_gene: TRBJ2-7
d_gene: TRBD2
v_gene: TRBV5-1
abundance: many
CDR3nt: TGCGCCAGCAGCTGGACTAGTCCCTCCTACGAGCAGTACTTC
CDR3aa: CASSWTSPSYEQYF

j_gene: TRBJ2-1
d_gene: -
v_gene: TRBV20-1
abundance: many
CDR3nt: TGCAGTGCCGAGAAGGGAGGGGGCCGGAATGAGCAGTTCTTC
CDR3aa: CSAEKGGGRNEQFF

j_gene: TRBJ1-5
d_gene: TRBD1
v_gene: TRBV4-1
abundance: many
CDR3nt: TGCGCCAGCAGCCAAATGAAAACAGGGGCCAATCAGCCCCAGCATTTT
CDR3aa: CASSQMKTGANQPQHF

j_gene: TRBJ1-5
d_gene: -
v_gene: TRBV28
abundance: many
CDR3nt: TGTGCCAGCAGTCGCAATCAGCCCCAGCATTTT
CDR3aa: CASSRNQPQHF

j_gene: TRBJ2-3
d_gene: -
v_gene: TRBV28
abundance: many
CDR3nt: TGTGCCAGCCTAACGTTATGGGGGGGCCTAGATACAGATACGCAGTATTTT
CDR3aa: CASLTLWGGLDTDTQYF

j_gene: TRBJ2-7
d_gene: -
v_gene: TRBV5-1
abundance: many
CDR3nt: TGCGCCAGCAGCTTGTATGAGGGAAGTGTCTACGAGCAGTACTTC
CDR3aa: CASSLYEGSVYEQYF

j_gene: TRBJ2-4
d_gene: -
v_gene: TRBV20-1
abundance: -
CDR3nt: TGCAGTGCTAGAGACGACAGCGAATCGGCCAAAAACATTCAGTACTTC
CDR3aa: CSARDDSESAKNIQYF

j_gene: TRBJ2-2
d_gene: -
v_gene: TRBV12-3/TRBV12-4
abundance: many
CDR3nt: TGTGCCAGCAGAGCTATTAACACCGGGGAGCTGTTTTTT
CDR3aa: CASRAINTGELFF

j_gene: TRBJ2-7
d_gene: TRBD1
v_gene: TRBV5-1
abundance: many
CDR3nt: TGCGCCAGCAGCTGGAGCGTGACAGGGTCCTACGAGCAGTACTTC
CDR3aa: CASSWSVTGSYEQYF

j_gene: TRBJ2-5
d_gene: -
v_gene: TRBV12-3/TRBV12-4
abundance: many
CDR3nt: TGTGCCAGCAGTTTACGGGCGGGGACCCATCGGGGGACCCAGTACTTC
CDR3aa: CASSLRAGTHRGTQYF

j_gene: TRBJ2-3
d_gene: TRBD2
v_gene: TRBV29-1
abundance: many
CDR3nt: TGCAGCGTTTTACTAGCGGGGGGAGCAGATACGCAGTATTTT
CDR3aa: CSVLLAGGADTQYF